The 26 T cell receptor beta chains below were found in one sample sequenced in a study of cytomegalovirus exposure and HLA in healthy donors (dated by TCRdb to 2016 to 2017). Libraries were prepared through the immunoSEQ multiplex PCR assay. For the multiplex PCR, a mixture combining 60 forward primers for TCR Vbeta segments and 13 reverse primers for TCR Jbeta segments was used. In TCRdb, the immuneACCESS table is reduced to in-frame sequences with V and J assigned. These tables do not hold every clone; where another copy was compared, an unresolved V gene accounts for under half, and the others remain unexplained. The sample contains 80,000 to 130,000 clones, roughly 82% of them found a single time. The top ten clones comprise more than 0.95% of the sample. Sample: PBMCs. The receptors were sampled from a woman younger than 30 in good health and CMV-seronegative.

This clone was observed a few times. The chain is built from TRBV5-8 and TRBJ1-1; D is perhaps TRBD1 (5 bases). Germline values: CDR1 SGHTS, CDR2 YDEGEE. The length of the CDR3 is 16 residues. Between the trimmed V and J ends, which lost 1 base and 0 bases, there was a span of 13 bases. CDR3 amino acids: CASSLRQPILNTEAFF. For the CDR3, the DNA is TGTGCCAGCAGCTTGAGACAGCCCATACTGAACACTGAAGCTTTCTTT.

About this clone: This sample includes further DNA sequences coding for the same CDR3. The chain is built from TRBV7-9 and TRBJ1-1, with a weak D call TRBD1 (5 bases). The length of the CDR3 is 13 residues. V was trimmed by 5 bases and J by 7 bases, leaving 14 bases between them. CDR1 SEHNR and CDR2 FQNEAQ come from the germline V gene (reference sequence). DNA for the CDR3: TGTGCCAGCAGCCGTAGACAAGGGGTTGAAGCTTTCTTT. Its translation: CASSRRQGVEAFF.

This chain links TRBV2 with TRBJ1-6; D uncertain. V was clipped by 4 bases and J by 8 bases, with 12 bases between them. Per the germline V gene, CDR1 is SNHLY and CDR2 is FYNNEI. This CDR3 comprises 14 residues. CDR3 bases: TGTGCCAGCAGTGTGAGCGGTGGGTATTCACCCCTCCACTTT. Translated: CASSVSGGYSPLHF. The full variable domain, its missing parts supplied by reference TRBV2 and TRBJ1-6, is EPEVTQTPSHQVTQMGQEVILRCVPISNHLYFYWYRQILGQKVEFLVSFYNNEISEKSEIFDDQFSVERPDGSNFTLKIRSTKLEDSAMYFCASSVSGGYSPLHFGNGTRLTVT.

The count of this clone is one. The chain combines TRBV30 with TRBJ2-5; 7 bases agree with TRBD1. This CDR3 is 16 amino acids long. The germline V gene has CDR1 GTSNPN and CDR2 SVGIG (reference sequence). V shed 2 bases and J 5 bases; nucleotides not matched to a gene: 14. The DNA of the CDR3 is TGTGCCTGGAGTTCCCAAATGACAGGGAGAGGGGAGACCCAGTACTTC. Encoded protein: CAWSSQMTGRGETQYF.

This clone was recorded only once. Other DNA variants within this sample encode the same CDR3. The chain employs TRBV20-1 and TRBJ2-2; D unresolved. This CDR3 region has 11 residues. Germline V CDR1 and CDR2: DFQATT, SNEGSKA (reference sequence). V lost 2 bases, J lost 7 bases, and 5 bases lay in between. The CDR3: CSARRSGELFF. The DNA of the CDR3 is TGCAGTGCTAGACGTAGCGGGGAGCTGTTTTTT.

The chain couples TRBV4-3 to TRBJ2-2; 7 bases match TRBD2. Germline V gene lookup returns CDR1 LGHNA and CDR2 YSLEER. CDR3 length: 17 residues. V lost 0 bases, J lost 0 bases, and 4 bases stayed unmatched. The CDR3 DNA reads TGCGCCAGCAGCCAAGACGCTCTAGCGGCGAACACCGGGGAGCTGTTTTTT. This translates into CASSQDALAANTGELFF.

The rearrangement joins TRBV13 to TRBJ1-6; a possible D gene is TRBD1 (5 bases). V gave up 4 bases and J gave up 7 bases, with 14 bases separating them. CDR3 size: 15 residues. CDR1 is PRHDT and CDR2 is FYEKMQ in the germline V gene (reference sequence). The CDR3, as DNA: TGTGCCAGCAGCTCGGAAAGGGAGGGGAATTCACCCCTCCACTTT. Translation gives CASSSEREGNSPLHF.

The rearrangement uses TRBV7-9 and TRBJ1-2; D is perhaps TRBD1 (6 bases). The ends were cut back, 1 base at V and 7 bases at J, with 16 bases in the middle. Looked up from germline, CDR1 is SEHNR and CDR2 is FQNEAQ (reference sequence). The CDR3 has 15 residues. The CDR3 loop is CASSLEARGDCGYTF. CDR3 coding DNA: TGTGCCAGCAGCTTAGAGGCCAGGGGTGACTGTGGCTACACCTTC. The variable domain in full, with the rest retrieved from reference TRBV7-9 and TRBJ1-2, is DTGVSQNPRHKITKRGQNVTFRCDPISEHNRLYWYRQTLGQGPEFLTYFQNEAQLEKSRLLSDRFSAERPKGSFSTLEIQRTEQGDSAMYLCASSLEARGDCGYTFGSGTRLTVV.

The CDR3 nucleotides read TGTGCCAGCAGTGACCGTCCAGGGGGCGCAGATACGCAGTATTTT. This translates into CASSDRPGGADTQYF. The rearrangement links TRBV6-4 to TRBJ2-3; TRBD1 matches at 8 bases. CDR1 is MRHNA, CDR2 SNTAGT, per germline. The CDR3 runs to 15 residues. Trimming removed 2 bases from V and 4 bases from J; junction bases left unmatched: 5.

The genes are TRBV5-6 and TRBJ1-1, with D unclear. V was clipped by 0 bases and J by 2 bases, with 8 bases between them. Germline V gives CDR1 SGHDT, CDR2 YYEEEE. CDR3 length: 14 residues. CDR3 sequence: CASSLGRINTEAFF. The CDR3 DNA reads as TGTGCCAGCAGCTTGGGGCGGATCAACACTGAAGCTTTCTTT.

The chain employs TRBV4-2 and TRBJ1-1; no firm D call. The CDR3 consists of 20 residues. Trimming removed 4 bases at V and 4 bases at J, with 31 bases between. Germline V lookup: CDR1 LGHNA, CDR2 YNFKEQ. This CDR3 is CASSPYEEPRPEEVGTEAFF. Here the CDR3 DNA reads TGTGCCAGCAGCCCCTACGAAGAACCCCGACCGGAGGAGGTCGGCACTGAAGCTTTCTTT.

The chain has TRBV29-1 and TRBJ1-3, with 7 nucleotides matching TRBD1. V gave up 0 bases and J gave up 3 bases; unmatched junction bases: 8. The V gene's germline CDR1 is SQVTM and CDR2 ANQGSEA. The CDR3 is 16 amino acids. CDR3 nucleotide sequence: TGCAGCGTTGAAGATGTTGCAGGGGGATATGGAAACACCATATATTTT. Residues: CSVEDVAGGYGNTIYF.

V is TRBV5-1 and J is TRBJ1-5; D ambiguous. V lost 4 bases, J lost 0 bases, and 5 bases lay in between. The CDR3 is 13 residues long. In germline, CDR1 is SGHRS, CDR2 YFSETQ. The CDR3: CASSRDSNQPQHF. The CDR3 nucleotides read TGCGCCAGCAGCCGGGATAGCAATCAGCCCCAGCATTTT.

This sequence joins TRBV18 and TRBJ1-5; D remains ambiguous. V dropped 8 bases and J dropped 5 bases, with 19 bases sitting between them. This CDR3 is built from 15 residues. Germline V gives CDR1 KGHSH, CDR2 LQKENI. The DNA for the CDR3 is TGTGCCAGCGGCATTGGTCGGGATTCTGATCAGCCCCAGCATTTT. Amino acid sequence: CASGIGRDSDQPQHF.

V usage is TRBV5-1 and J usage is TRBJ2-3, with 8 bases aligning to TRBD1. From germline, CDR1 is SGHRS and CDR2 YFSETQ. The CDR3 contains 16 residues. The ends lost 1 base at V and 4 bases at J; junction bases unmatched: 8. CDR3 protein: CASSLFRGQVSDTQYF. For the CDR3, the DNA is TGCGCCAGCAGCTTGTTCAGGGGGCAGGTTTCAGATACGCAGTATTTT.

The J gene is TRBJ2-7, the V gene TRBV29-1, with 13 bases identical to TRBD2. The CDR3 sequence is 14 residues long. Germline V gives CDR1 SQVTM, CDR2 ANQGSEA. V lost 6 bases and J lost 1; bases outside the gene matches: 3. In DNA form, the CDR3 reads TGCAGCGTGCAGGGACTAGCGGGGTCCTACGAGCAGTACTTC. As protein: CSVQGLAGSYEQYF.

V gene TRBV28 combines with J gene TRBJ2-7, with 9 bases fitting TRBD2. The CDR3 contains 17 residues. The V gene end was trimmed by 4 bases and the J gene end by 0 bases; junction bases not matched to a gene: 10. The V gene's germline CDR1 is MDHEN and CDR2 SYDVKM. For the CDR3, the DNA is TGTGCCAGCAGTTCCCTCATGGGACTAGCCTCCTCCTACGAGCAGTACTTC. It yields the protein CASSSLMGLASSYEQYF.

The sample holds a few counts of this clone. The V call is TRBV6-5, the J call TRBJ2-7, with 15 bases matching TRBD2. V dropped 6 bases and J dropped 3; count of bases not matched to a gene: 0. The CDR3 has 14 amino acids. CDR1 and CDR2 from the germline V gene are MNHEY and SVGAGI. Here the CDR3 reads CASRGLAGGYEQYF. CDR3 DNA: TGTGCCAGCAGGGGACTAGCGGGAGGCTACGAGCAGTACTTC.

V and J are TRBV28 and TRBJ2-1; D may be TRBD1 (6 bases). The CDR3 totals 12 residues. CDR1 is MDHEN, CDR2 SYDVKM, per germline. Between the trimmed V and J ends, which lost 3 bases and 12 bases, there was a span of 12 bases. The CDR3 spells CASSFFGQMQFF. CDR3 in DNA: TGTGCCAGCAGTTTTTTCGGACAGATGCAGTTCTTC.

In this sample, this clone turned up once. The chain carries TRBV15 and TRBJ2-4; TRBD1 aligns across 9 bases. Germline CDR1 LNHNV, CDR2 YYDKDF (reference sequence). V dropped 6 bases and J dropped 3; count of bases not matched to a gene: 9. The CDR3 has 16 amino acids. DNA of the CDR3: TGTGCCACCAGGGGGGACAGGGCAGAGGGCAAAAACATTCAGTACTTC. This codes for CATRGDRAEGKNIQYF.

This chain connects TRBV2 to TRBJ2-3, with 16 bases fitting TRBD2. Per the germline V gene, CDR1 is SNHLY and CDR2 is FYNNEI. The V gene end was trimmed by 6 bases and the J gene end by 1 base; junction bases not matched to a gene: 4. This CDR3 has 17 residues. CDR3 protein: CASRGGTSGGGTDTQYF. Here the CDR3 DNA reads TGTGCCAGCAGAGGTGGGACTAGCGGGGGGGGCACAGATACGCAGTATTTT. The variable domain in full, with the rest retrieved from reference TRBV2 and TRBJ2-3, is EPEVTQTPSHQVTQMGQEVILRCVPISNHLYFYWYRQILGQKVEFLVSFYNNEISEKSEIFDDQFSVERPDGSNFTLKIRSTKLEDSAMYFCASRGGTSGGGTDTQYFGPGTRLTVL.

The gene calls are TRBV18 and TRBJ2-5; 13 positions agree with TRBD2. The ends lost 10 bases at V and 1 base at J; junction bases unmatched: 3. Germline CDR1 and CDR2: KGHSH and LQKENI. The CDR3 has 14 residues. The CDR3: CATRTSGGQETQYF. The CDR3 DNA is TGTGCCACCAGGACTAGCGGGGGCCAAGAGACCCAGTACTTC. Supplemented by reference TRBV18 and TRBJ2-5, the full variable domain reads NAGVMQNPRHLVRRRGQEARLRCSPMKGHSHVYWYRQLPEEGLKFMVYLQKENIIDESGMPKERFSAEFPKEGPSILRIQQVVRGDSAAYFCATRTSGGQETQYFGPGTRLLVL.

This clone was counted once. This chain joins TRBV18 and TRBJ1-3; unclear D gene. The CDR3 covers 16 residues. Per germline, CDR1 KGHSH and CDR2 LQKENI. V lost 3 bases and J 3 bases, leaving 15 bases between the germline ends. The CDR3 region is CASSPSAGGLGNTIYF. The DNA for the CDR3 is TGTGCCAGCTCACCCTCTGCAGGAGGGCTTGGAAACACCATATATTTT.

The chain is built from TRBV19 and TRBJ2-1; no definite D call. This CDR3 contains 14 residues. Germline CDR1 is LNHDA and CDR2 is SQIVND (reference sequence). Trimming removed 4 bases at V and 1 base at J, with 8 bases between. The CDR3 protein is CASSRAESYNEQFF. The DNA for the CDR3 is TGTGCCAGTAGTAGGGCAGAATCCTACAATGAGCAGTTCTTC.

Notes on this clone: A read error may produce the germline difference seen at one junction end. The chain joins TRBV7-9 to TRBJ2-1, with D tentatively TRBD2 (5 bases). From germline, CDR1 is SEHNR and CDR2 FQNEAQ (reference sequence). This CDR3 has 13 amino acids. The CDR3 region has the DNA TGTTCCAGCAGCGTGCCGAGGACTCCGCTGAAGTTCTTC. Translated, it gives CSSSVPRTPLKFF. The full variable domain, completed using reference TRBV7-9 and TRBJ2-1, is DTGVSQNPRHKITKRGQNVTFRCDPISEHNRLYWYRQTLGQGPEFLTYFQNEAQLEKSRLLSDRFSAERPKGSFSTLEIQRTEQGDSAMYLCSSSVPRTPLKFFGPGTRLTVL.

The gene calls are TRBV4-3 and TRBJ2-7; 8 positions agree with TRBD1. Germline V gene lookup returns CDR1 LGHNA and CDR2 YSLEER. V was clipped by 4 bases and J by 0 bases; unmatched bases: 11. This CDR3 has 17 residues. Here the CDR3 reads CASSPRLGQASSYEQYF. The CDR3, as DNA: TGCGCCAGCAGCCCCCGCTTGGGACAGGCCAGCTCCTACGAGCAGTACTTC.